A single sample gave rise to the 13 T cell receptor beta chains below, sequenced in a study of cytomegalovirus exposure and HLA in healthy donors. The PCR made use of 60 Vbeta and 13 Jbeta primers. Measured with immunoSEQ multiplex PCR; TCRdb has only the in-frame clones, and not every one. Among under 150,000 clones, 76% were seen once, and the ten largest hold under 2%. The sample was PBMCs. These receptors all stem from a female donor in good health and CMV-seropositive.

This clone was detected only a few times. DNA of the CDR3: TGCGCCAGCAGCCAAGATCAAATTGAAGCTTTCTTT. Translating gives CASSQDQIEAFF. This chain connects TRBV4-1 to TRBJ1-1; D remains unclear. The CDR3 extends over 12 amino acids. The germline V gene has CDR1 MGHRA and CDR2 YSYEKL. V was pared by 0 bases and J by 7 bases, with 6 bases between.

This chain joins TRBV9 and TRBJ2-1, with D tentatively TRBD2 (5 bases). CDR1 and CDR2 (germline): SGDLS, YYNGEE. Trimming cost V 5 bases and J 6 bases, with 9 bases left between them. This CDR3 has 12 amino acids. CDR3 sequence: CASSNSANEQFF. CDR3 sequence (DNA): TGTGCCAGCAGTAATAGCGCCAATGAGCAGTTCTTC.

This chain uses TRBV27 with TRBJ2-6, with D possibly matching TRBD2 (5 bases). The germline V gene encodes CDR1 MNHEY and CDR2 SMNVEV (reference sequence). Trimming removed 5 bases from V and 4 bases from J, with 12 bases in between. CDR3 size: 15 residues. Written as DNA, the CDR3 is TGTGCCAGCAGTGCAATCCGGGGAGGGGCCAACGTCCTGACTTTC. It translates to CASSAIRGGANVLTF.

The CDR3 DNA is TGTGCCAGCTCACCGTCGACCGGGGACACCATATATTTT. This encodes CASSPSTGDTIYF. The chain combines TRBV18 with TRBJ1-3; unclear D gene. The CDR3 loop spans 13 amino acids. Germline V gene data show CDR1 as KGHSH and CDR2 as LQKENI. The V and J ends lost 3 bases and 8 bases respectively, with 11 bases between them. Filled out from reference TRBV18 and TRBJ1-3, the complete variable domain reads NAGVMQNPRHLVRRRGQEARLRCSPMKGHSHVYWYRQLPEEGLKFMVYLQKENIIDESGMPKERFSAEFPKEGPSILRIQQVVRGDSAAYFCASSPSTGDTIYFGEGSWLTVV.

The chain couples TRBV2 to TRBJ2-7; TRBD1 is a possible D gene (6 bases). The CDR3 spans 14 residues. The V gene lost 6 bases and the J gene lost 3 bases, with 15 bases spanning the gap. The germline CDR1 and CDR2 sequences are SNHLY and FYNNEI. CDR3 DNA: TGTGCCAGCAGCGAACACAGGGTTGACTACGAGCAGTACTTC. Translated: CASSEHRVDYEQYF.

CDR3 residues: CASSLPGAASDSYYGYTF. CDR3 DNA sequence: TGCGCCAGCAGCTTACCAGGGGCCGCTTCTGACTCTTACTATGGCTACACCTTC. This rearrangement joins TRBV5-1 to TRBJ1-2; perhaps TRBD1 as D (6 bases). V lost 2 bases, J lost 3 bases, and 23 bases lay in between. The CDR3 totals 18 residues. Germline V lookup: CDR1 SGHRS, CDR2 YFSETQ.

The genes are TRBV6-6 and TRBJ1-1; D gene unclear. Germline V gene sequence: CDR1 MNHNY, CDR2 SVGAGI (reference sequence). The V and J ends lost 7 bases and 5 bases respectively, with 8 bases between them. CDR3 length equals 11 residues. This CDR3 reads CASIKETEAFF. The CDR3 DNA follows: TGTGCCAGCATCAAAGAGACTGAAGCTTTCTTT.

The chain uses TRBV5-6 and TRBJ2-5, with 10 bases identical to TRBD2. Germline V gives CDR1 SGHDT, CDR2 YYEEEE. CDR3 length equals 14 residues. After removal of 4 bases from V and 3 bases from J, the junction contained 3 bases not matched to a gene. DNA of the CDR3: TGTGCCAGCAGCGAAGGACTAGCGGAAGAGACCCAGTACTTC. Its protein is CASSEGLAEETQYF.

This clone was seen only once. The V call is TRBV10-3, the J call TRBJ2-7; D possibly corresponds to TRBD2 (5 bases). The germline V gene encodes CDR1 ENHRY and CDR2 SYGVKD. Trimming cost V 2 bases and J 4 bases, with 15 bases left between them. The CDR3 is 15 residues long. CDR3 residues: CAISEGRESRYEQYF. The CDR3 DNA is TGTGCCATCAGTGAGGGCCGGGAAAGCAGGTACGAGCAGTACTTC.

The chain joins TRBV30 to TRBJ1-2; TRBD1 is a possible D gene (6 bases). With 3 bases removed from V and 2 bases from J, the gap between germline ends came to 16 bases. Germline CDR1 reads GTSNPN; CDR2 reads SVGIG (reference sequence). The CDR3 is made up of 15 amino acids. Here the CDR3 DNA reads TGTGCCTGGAGAGGCACAGGGTACCAAAACTATGGCTACACCTTC. As protein: CAWRGTGYQNYGYTF.

This clone appeared a few times. The chain links TRBV11-2 to TRBJ1-2; the D gene is possibly TRBD1 (6 bases). Trimming took 4 bases from V and 5 from J, leaving 11 bases between them. The CDR3 consists of 13 residues. CDR1 and CDR2 (germline): SGHAT, FQNNGV. The CDR3 bases are TGTGCCAGCAGCTCGTCGACAGGATATGGCTACACCTTC. Translating gives CASSSSTGYGYTF.

This clone was recorded once. V usage is TRBV2 and J usage is TRBJ2-2; 13 nucleotides align to TRBD2. The CDR3 runs 16 residues. CDR1 and CDR2 (germline): SNHLY, FYNNEI. V shed 6 bases and J 4 bases; nucleotides not matched to a gene: 5. As DNA, the CDR3 is TGTGCCAGCAGGCACAGACTAGCGGGAGGCACCGGGGAGCTGTTTTTT. Residues: CASRHRLAGGTGELFF.

This clone appeared a single time. The V and J genes are TRBV6-5 and TRBJ2-1; weak D call: TRBD2 (7 bases). The V gene lost 4 bases and the J gene lost 4 bases, with 11 bases spanning the gap. This CDR3 comprises 14 residues. The germline CDR1 and CDR2 sequences are MNHEY and SVGAGI. In DNA, the CDR3 is TGTGCCAGCAGTTTCGGGGGGCAATACAATGAGCAGTTCTTC. Translation: CASSFGGQYNEQFF.